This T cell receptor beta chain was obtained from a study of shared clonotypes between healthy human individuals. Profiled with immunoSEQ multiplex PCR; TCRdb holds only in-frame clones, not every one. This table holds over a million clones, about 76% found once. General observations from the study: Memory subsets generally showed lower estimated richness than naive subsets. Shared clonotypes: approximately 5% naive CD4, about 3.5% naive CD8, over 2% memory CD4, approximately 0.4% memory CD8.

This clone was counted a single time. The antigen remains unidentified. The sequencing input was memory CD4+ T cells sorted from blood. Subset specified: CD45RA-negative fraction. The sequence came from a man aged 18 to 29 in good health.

CDR3 sequence: CASSPGQGVEEQYF. The CDR3, as DNA: TGCGCCAGCAGCCCGGGACAGGGAGTCGAAGAGCAGTACTTC. This sequence joins TRBV5-1 and TRBJ2-7; 9 bases match TRBD1. The V gene end was trimmed by 4 bases and the J gene end by 7 bases; junction bases not matched to a gene: 9. Germline V gene lookup returns CDR1 SGHRS and CDR2 YFSETQ. This CDR3 has 14 residues.